These 30 T cell receptor beta chains were sequenced from one sample in a study of breast tumors, draining lymph nodes, adjacent tissues. TCRdb analysed the multiplex PCR reads with MiXCR anew, one entry per CDR3 protein. The table has roughly 7,100 distinct CDR3 sequences, about 40% seen once; the top ten hold 42%. The sample was tumor-adjacent breast tissue. The receptors come from a female donor with breast cancer. Some clones in this sample may be carry-over from other donors' samples.

By sample fraction, this clonotype is medium-sized. This sequence joins TRBV11-2 and TRBJ2-7, with TRBD2 identical over 11 bases. The germline V gene has CDR1 SGHAT and CDR2 FQNNGV. There are 14 residues in the CDR3. J was trimmed by 4 bases and V by 5 bases; bases with no gene match: 4. The CDR3 DNA sequence: TGTGCCAGCAGCATCGGGACTAGCGGTTACGAGCAGTACTTC. Protein sequence: CASSIGTSGYEQYF.

This clonotype was counted once. This rearrangement joins TRBV5-1 to TRBJ2-7; unclear D gene. CDR1 and CDR2 from the germline V gene are SGHRS and YFSETQ. V was shortened by 3 bases and J by 5 bases, with 9 bases between the two germline ends. CDR3 size: 12 residues. The DNA of the CDR3 is TGCGCCAGCAGCTCTGGCCTCGACGAGCAGTACTTC. Protein sequence: CASSSGLDEQYF.

This clonotype was seen more than once but under ten times. The CDR3 DNA is TGTGCCAGTAGCCTACGGACAGGGTTGGGTCAGCCCCAGCATTTT. Amino acids: CASSLRTGLGQPQHF. The chain combines TRBV19 with TRBJ1-5, with TRBD1 matching over 8 bases. Germline-derived CDR1 and CDR2 are LNHDA and SQIVND (reference sequence). The CDR3 contains 15 residues. V shed 6 bases and J 6 bases; nucleotides not matched to a gene: 10.

This clonotype was seen many times. The J gene is TRBJ2-6, the V gene TRBV6-2 or TRBV6-3; the match to TRBD1 covers 8 bases. Germline V CDR1 and CDR2: MNHEY, SVGEGT. With V trimmed by 6 bases and J by 3 bases, 4 bases remained unmatched. The CDR3 has 15 amino acids. CDR3 DNA sequence: TGTGCCAGCAGGGAAGGACAGGGTGGGGCCAACGTCCTGACTTTC. Translated, it gives CASREGQGGANVLTF.

This clonotype showed up many times. V usage is TRBV27 and J usage is TRBJ2-7; D is perhaps TRBD1 or TRBD2 (5 bases each). The germline V gene has CDR1 MNHEY and CDR2 SMNVEV (reference sequence). V shed 4 bases and J shed 3 bases, with 7 bases lying between them. The CDR3 consists of 12 residues. CDR3 amino acids: CASSWDGYEQYF. The CDR3 bases are TGTGCCAGCAGTTGGGACGGCTACGAGCAGTACTTC.

The chain employs TRBV5-6 and TRBJ2-7; D is undetermined. This CDR3 has 15 amino acids. Trimming pared 0 bases from V and 5 bases from J, leaving 15 bases between. The germline gives CDR1 SGHDT, CDR2 YYEEEE. The CDR3 loop is CASSLVAGLFHEQYF. The CDR3 coding sequence is TGTGCCAGCAGCTTGGTGGCAGGCTTGTTCCACGAGCAGTACTTC. The full variable domain, completed using reference TRBV5-6 and TRBJ2-7, is DAGVTQSPTHLIKTRGQQVTLRCSPKSGHDTVSWYQQALGQGPQFIFQYYEEEERQRGNFPDRFSGHQFPNYSSELNVNALLLGDSALYLCASSLVAGLFHEQYFGPGTRLTVT.

The chain employs TRBV9 and TRBJ2-5; D might be TRBD1 (6 bases). V was cut by 4 bases and J by 4 bases, with 11 bases left in between. CDR3 size: 13 residues. Germline loops: CDR1 SGDLS, CDR2 YYNGEE. The CDR3 sequence: CASSPQGRETQYF. DNA for the CDR3: TGTGCCAGCAGCCCCCAGGGGAGAGAGACCCAGTACTTC.

Many counts were recorded for this clonotype. V and J are TRBV4-2 and TRBJ2-4; 7 bases are a match to TRBD2. This CDR3 spans 16 amino acids. Germline V lookup: CDR1 LGHNA, CDR2 YNFKEQ. The J segment lost 4 bases and the V segment lost 0 bases, leaving 6 bases of the junction unmatched. DNA of the CDR3: TGTGCCAGCAGCCAAGATGGGGAGGGCCCGAAAAACATTCAGTACTTC. Its translation: CASSQDGEGPKNIQYF.

This clonotype was counted ten times or more. The chain uses TRBV7-8 and TRBJ2-1; D call uncertain. The CDR3 has 12 residues. Trimming stripped 1 base from V and 8 bases from J, with 6 bases between. Germline CDR1 and CDR2: SGHVS and FQNEAQ. The CDR3 DNA reads as TGTGCCAGCAGCTTAGGCCCAGATGAGCAGTTCTTC. It specifies CASSLGPDEQFF.

In its sample, this clonotype was seen many times. The rearrangement uses TRBV10-2 and TRBJ1-5; D may be TRBD1 (6 bases). This CDR3 is 14 amino acids long. The V end lost 4 bases, the J end lost 1 base, and 8 bases lay between the germline ends. Germline values: CDR1 WSHSY, CDR2 SAAADI. DNA for the CDR3: TGCGCCAGCAGTGGCACAGGGAGCAATCAGCCCCAGCATTTT. It translates to CASSGTGSNQPQHF.

This sequence joins TRBV4-2 and TRBJ1-4; D gene uncertain. CDR1 is LGHNA and CDR2 is YNFKEQ in the germline V gene. V lost 1 base and J lost 0, with 9 bases in between. This CDR3 has 16 residues. Written as DNA, the CDR3 is TGTGCCAGCAGCCAAGGTGTCGGAGCAACTAATGAAAAACTGTTTTTT. Protein: CASSQGVGATNEKLFF.

This clonotype is termed medium-sized. In DNA, the CDR3 is TGTGCCAGCAGTTACTCTGGTGGCCTCCACAATGAGCAGTTCTTC. Residues: CASSYSGGLHNEQFF. This chain connects TRBV6-6 to TRBJ2-1; the D is unclear. The CDR3 totals 15 residues. Germline V gene data show CDR1 as MNHNY and CDR2 as SVGAGI (reference sequence). V lost 0 bases and J lost 5, with 11 bases in between.

This clonotype was counted at least ten times. The chain recombines TRBV30 with TRBJ2-7; D uncertain. Trimming cost V 2 bases and J 1 base, with 9 bases left between them. Germline V gene data show CDR1 as GTSNPN and CDR2 as SVGIG (reference sequence). CDR3 length: 13 residues. CDR3 sequence reads: CAWSTRVSYEQYF. The CDR3 DNA sequence: TGTGCCTGGAGTACTCGGGTTTCCTACGAGCAGTACTTC.

V gene TRBV24-1 combines with J gene TRBJ2-3; D not certain. Trimming cost V 4 bases and J 0 bases, with 10 bases left between them. Germline values: CDR1 KGHDR, CDR2 SFDVKD. This CDR3 region has 15 residues. The CDR3 DNA reads as TGTGCCACCAGTGACGACCTGGACAGCACAGATACGCAGTATTTT. Protein product: CATSDDLDSTDTQYF.

By frequency in the sample, this clonotype is medium-sized. The V and J genes are TRBV6-2 or TRBV6-3 and TRBJ2-1; TRBD2 agrees at 15 bases. Germline CDR1 is MNHEY and CDR2 is SVGEGT. Germline trimming cut 6 bases from V and 2 bases from J; bases unmatched to any gene: 11. The CDR3 has 19 amino acids. CDR3 sequence: CASRDPGLAGGGPYNEQFF. CDR3 nucleotides: TGTGCCAGCAGGGACCCGGGACTAGCGGGAGGTGGGCCCTACAATGAGCAGTTCTTC.

The chain recombines TRBV6-1 with TRBJ1-1, with D uncertain. Germline V gene sequence: CDR1 MNHNS, CDR2 SASEGT. This CDR3 is 15 amino acids long. Trimming removed 5 bases at V and 0 bases at J, with 13 bases between. The CDR3 is CASSPNVGVNTEAFF. CDR3 nucleotide sequence: TGTGCCAGCAGTCCAAATGTTGGGGTGAACACTGAAGCTTTCTTT.

The rearrangement uses TRBV7-8 and TRBJ2-2; D unresolved. V was cut by 5 bases and J by 6 bases, with 7 bases left in between. Germline-derived CDR1 and CDR2 are SGHVS and FQNEAQ. The CDR3 contains 12 residues. This chain's CDR3 is CASSPWAGELFF. For the CDR3, the DNA is TGTGCCAGCAGCCCCTGGGCCGGGGAGCTGTTTTTT.

With regard to this clonotype: One base away lies a much larger clone, so this may be a sequencing read error. The chain carries TRBV7-9 and TRBJ1-4, with D unclear. The germline gives CDR1 SEHNR, CDR2 FQNEAQ (reference sequence). The CDR3 consists of 14 residues. As DNA, the CDR3 is TGTGCCAGCAGCTCAACTCGGGGTAATGAAAAACCGTTTTTT. It encodes CASSSTRGNEKPFF.

Ten or more counts support this clonotype. The chain is built from TRBV19 and TRBJ1-3, with a possible D match to TRBD1 (6 bases). The CDR3 runs 14 residues. V dropped 8 bases and J dropped 3 bases, with 14 bases sitting between them. From germline, CDR1 is LNHDA and CDR2 SQIVND (reference sequence). The CDR3 reads CASEGGRYGNTIYF. The CDR3 coding sequence is TGTGCCAGTGAGGGGGGGCGCTATGGAAACACCATATATTTT.

The chain carries TRBV7-8 and TRBJ2-7; weak D call: TRBD2 (6 bases). V was trimmed by 2 bases and J by 3 bases, leaving 8 bases between them. Per the germline V gene, CDR1 is SGHVS and CDR2 is FQNEAQ. This CDR3 is 13 amino acids long. The chain's CDR3 is CASSLPSVYEQYF. CDR3 in DNA: TGTGCCAGCAGCTTACCTAGCGTCTACGAGCAGTACTTC.

This clonotype was seen ten or more times. The DNA for the CDR3 is TGTGCCAGCAGTGTAGGGCCTAGCTTCAATGAGCAGTTCTTC. It codes for CASSVGPSFNEQFF. The J gene is TRBJ2-1, the V gene TRBV2; weak D call: TRBD2 (5 bases). V was shortened by 4 bases and J by 6 bases, with 13 bases between the two germline ends. In germline, CDR1 is SNHLY, CDR2 FYNNEI. The CDR3 length is 14 residues.

This clonotype was seen ten or more times. The rearrangement uses TRBV4-2 and TRBJ2-3; 7 bases line up with TRBD2. From germline, CDR1 is LGHNA and CDR2 YNFKEQ. After removal of 0 bases from V and 2 bases from J, the junction contained 5 bases not matched to a gene. This CDR3 is 16 amino acids long. CDR3 amino acids: CASSQETSSNTDTQYF. For the CDR3, the DNA is TGTGCCAGCAGCCAAGAGACTAGCTCGAACACAGATACGCAGTATTTT.

This clonotype is termed medium-sized. The chain employs TRBV4-3 and TRBJ1-2; no firm D call. V lost 0 bases to trimming and J lost 4 bases, with 6 bases between them. Per germline, CDR1 LGHNA and CDR2 YSLEER. This CDR3 is built from 13 residues. The chain's CDR3 is CASSQDGPYGYTF. The DNA for the CDR3 is TGCGCCAGCAGCCAAGATGGGCCCTATGGCTACACCTTC.

The V and J genes are TRBV28 and TRBJ1-5; 9 bases align to TRBD1. CDR1 is MDHEN, CDR2 SYDVKM, per germline. The ends lost 3 bases at V and 5 bases at J; junction bases unmatched: 11. The CDR3 consists of 17 residues. The CDR3 loop reads CASSFLATGGLDQPQHF. The CDR3 DNA is TGTGCCAGCAGTTTCCTCGCGACAGGGGGGTTGGATCAGCCCCAGCATTTT. Looking up the rest from reference TRBV28 and TRBJ1-5 gives the full variable domain: DVKVTQSSRYLVKRTGEKVFLECVQDMDHENMFWYRQDPGLGLRLIYFSYDVKMKEKGDIPEGYSVSREKKERFSLILESASTNQTSMYLCASSFLATGGLDQPQHFGDGTRLSIL.

Comments on this clonotype: A much larger clone differs from this one at a single base, so this may be a read error. The CDR3 ends on some other residue instead of the conserved phenylalanine or tryptophan, so this is likely a read error. J is TRBJ2-2 and V is TRBV5-6; 8 nucleotides line up with TRBD1. CDR1 and CDR2 from the germline V gene are SGHDT and YYEEEE. This CDR3 is built from 16 residues. J lost 5 bases, V lost 2 bases, and 8 bases had no gene match. The CDR3 loop is CASSFRQGRGTGELFS. In DNA, the CDR3 is TGTGCCAGCAGCTTCAGACAGGGGCGAGGGACCGGGGAGCTGTTTTCT.

The J gene is TRBJ2-5, the V gene TRBV9; 9 bases agree with TRBD1. CDR1 and CDR2 from the germline V gene are SGDLS and YYNGEE. The CDR3 is made up of 15 amino acids. Trimming at V came to 4 bases and at J to 4 bases, leaving 8 bases not matched to a gene. Here the CDR3 reads CASSPGQGKGETQYF. The CDR3 DNA reads as TGTGCCAGCAGCCCCGGACAGGGGAAGGGAGAGACCCAGTACTTC.

The chain couples TRBV5-6 to TRBJ1-1; D is undetermined. The germline V gene encodes CDR1 SGHDT and CDR2 YYEEEE. The CDR3 covers 14 residues. Deletions cut 2 bases from V and 5 bases from J, with 13 bases between. For the CDR3, the DNA is TGTGCCAGCAGCTTCGGGCGGTCCCGGACTGAAGCTTTCTTT. As protein: CASSFGRSRTEAFF.

By share of the sample, this clonotype is medium-sized (0.01 to 0.1%). This chain uses TRBV9 with TRBJ2-7; D remains unclear. Germline assignment: CDR1 SGDLS and CDR2 YYNGEE. V dropped 1 base and J dropped 2 bases, with 10 bases sitting between them. This CDR3 has 14 residues. CDR3 coding DNA: TGTGCCAGCAGCGTATCGCCGGGTACCTACGAGCAGTACTTC. Translated: CASSVSPGTYEQYF.

This clonotype was picked up a small number of times. A clone one base away is much larger, so this may be a read error. CDR3 DNA: TGTACCAGCAGCCTAGGGACAGTTAGCAATCAGCCCCAGCATTTT. Its protein is CTSSLGTVSNQPQHF. This chain links TRBV7-9 with TRBJ1-5, with TRBD1 matching over 7 bases. The CDR3 is 15 residues long. Germline loops: CDR1 SEHNR, CDR2 FQNEAQ (reference sequence).

This clonotype was observed many times. This chain links TRBV6-1 with TRBJ2-7, with 8 bases identical to TRBD2. The CDR3 spans 14 residues. V lost 3 bases, J lost 2 bases, and 3 bases stayed unmatched. The V gene's germline CDR1 is MNHNS and CDR2 SASEGT. CDR3 sequence: CASSECGRTYEQYF. CDR3 bases: TGTGCCAGCAGTGAGTGCGGGAGGACCTACGAGCAGTACTTC.